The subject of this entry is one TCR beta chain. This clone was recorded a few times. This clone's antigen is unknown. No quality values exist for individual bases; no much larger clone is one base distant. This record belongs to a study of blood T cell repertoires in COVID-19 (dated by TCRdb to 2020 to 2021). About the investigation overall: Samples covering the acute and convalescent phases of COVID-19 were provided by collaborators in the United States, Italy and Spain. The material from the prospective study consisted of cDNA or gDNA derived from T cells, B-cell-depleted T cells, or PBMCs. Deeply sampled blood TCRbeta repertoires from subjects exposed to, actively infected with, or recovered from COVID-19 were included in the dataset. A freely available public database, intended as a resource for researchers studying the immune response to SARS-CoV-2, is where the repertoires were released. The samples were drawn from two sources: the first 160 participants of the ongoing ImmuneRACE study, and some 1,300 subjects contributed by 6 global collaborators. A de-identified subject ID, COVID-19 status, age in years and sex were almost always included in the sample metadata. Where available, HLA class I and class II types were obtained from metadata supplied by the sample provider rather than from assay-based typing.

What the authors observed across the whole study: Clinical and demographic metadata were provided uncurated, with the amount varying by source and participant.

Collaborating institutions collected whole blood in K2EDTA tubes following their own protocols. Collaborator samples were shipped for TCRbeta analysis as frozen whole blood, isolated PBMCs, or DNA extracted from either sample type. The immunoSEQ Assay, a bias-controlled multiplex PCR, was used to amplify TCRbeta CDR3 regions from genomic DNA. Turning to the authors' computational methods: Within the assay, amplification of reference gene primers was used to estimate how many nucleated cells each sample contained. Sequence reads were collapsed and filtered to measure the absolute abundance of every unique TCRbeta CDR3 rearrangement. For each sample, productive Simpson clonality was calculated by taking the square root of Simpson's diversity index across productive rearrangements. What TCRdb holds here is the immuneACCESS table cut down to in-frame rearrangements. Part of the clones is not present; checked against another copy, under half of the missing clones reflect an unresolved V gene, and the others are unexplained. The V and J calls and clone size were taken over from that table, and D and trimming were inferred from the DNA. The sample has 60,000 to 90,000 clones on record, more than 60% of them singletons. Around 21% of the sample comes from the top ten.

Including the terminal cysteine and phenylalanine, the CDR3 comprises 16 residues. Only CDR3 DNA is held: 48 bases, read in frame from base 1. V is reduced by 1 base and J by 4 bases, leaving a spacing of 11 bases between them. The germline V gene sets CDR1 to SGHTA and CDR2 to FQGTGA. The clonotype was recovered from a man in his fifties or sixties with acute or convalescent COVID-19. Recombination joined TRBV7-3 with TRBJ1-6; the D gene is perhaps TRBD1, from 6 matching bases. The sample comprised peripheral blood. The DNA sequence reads TGTGCCAGCAGCTTAAGTCCAGGGGCGTATAATTCACCCCTCCACTTT. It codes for CASSLSPGAYNSPLHF.